This TCR beta chain was observed in a study of T-cell reconstitution after alpha-beta-depleted transplantation in children. Points from the study as a whole: One year post-transplant, T-cell counts and diversity were largely derived from T cells produced anew.

Preparing the TCRbeta library involved the use of unique molecular identifiers. Using its own MiXCR run on the PCR reads, TCRdb lists one record per CDR3 protein. The sample records some 440,000 distinct CDR3 sequences, around 15% being singletons. This clonotype occurred a few times. Its specificity is not known. This CDR3 spans 15 amino acids. The germline CDR1 and CDR2 sequences are SGHAT and FQNNGV. Trimming left V 1 base short and J 3 bases short, with 9 bases between. Source: PBMCs, mostly from graft donor cells, taken 360 days after TCRalphabeta/CD19-depleted stem cell transplant. This chain uses TRBV11-2 with TRBJ2-2; D is unresolved. The clonotype originates from a boy in the first two years of life who had a stem cell transplant for Wiskott-Aldrich syndrome, so the T cells may come from the graft donor. This chain's CDR3 is CASSLGLVYTGELFF. The CDR3 DNA sequence: TGTGCCAGCAGCTTAGGACTCGTGTACACCGGGGAGCTGTTTTTT.